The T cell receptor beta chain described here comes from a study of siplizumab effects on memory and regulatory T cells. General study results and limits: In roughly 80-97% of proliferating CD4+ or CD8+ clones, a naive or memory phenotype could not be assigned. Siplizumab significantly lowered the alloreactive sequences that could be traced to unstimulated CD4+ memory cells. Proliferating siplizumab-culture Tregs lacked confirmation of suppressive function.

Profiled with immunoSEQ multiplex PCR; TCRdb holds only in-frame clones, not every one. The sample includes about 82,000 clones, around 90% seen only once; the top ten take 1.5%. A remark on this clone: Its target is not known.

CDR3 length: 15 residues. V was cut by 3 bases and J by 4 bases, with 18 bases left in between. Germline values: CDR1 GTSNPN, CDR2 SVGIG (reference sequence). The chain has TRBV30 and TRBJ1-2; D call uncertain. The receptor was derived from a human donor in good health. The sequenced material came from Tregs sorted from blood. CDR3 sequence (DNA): TGTGCCTGGAGCCTGGCGGGAATCCGTAGCTATGGCTACACCTTC. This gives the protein CAWSLAGIRSYGYTF.